This passage covers 6 T cell receptor beta chains from one sample sequenced in a study of blood T cell repertoires in COVID-19. TCRdb keeps only in-frame clones here, not all; method: immunoSEQ multiplex PCR. The sample holds a few hundred thousand clones, approximately 86% seen once. Sample: peripheral blood. The receptors stem from a woman aged 55-69 years with COVID-19, enrolled during active disease.

This sequence joins TRBV7-3 and TRBJ2-1; 8 nucleotides agree with TRBD2. Trimming cost V 5 bases and J 9 bases; bases outside gene matches: 6. The germline CDR1 and CDR2 sequences are SGHTA and FQGTGA. This CDR3 comprises 13 residues. CDR3 sequence (DNA): TGTGCCAGCAGCACCGGACTAGCCGGTGAGCAGTTCTTC. Amino acids: CASSTGLAGEQFF. Combining the CDR3 with reference TRBV7-3 and TRBJ2-1 gives the whole variable domain GAGVSQTPSNKVTEKGKYVELRCDPISGHTALYWYRQSLGQGPEFLIYFQGTGAADDSGLPNDRFFAVRPEGSVSTLKIQRTERGDSAVYLCASSTGLAGEQFFGPGTRLTVL.

This chain joins TRBV19 and TRBJ1-5; TRBD1 agrees at 7 bases. CDR1 and CDR2 (germline): LNHDA, SQIVND (reference sequence). This CDR3 is built from 18 residues. With 0 bases clipped from V and 3 bases from J, the junction kept 11 bases outside the gene matches. CDR3 nucleotides: TGTGCCAGTAGTATAGATCGAGGAAGGGACAGTGTCAATCAGCCCCAGCATTTT. Translation: CASSIDRGRDSVNQPQHF.

This clone was counted only a few times. Written as DNA, the CDR3 is TGTGCCAGCAGCAGGACAGGTCCAGCGGCTTTCTTT. Its protein product is CASSRTGPAAFF. The chain couples TRBV6-5 to TRBJ1-1; 7 positions match TRBD1. The junction had 9 bases not matched to a gene; V was cut back by 6 bases and J by 11 bases. Germline loops: CDR1 MNHEY, CDR2 SVGAGI. The CDR3 spans 12 residues.

The chain recombines TRBV30 with TRBJ2-7; the match to TRBD1 covers 7 bases. CDR1 GTSNPN and CDR2 SVGIG come from the germline V gene (reference sequence). The CDR3 runs to 13 residues. V was clipped by 3 bases and J by 6 bases; unmatched bases: 8. The CDR3 sequence: CAWRVWDRGEQYF. The CDR3 coding sequence is TGTGCCTGGAGGGTCTGGGACAGAGGCGAGCAGTACTTC.

This chain connects TRBV30 to TRBJ2-7; TRBD2 agrees at 13 bases. This CDR3 has 19 amino acids. The germline CDR1 and CDR2 sequences are GTSNPN and SVGIG (reference sequence). J gave up 4 bases and V 2 bases, and 17 bases lay outside the gene matches. This CDR3 is CAWSLEPRGLAGVFYEQYF. The CDR3 DNA reads TGTGCCTGGAGTTTAGAACCGAGAGGACTAGCGGGAGTTTTTTACGAGCAGTACTTC. The variable domain in full, with the rest retrieved from reference TRBV30 and TRBJ2-7, is SQTIHQWPATLVQPVGSPLSLECTVEGTSNPNLYWYRQAAGRGLQLLFYSVGIGQISSEVPQNLSASRPQDRQFILSSKKLLLSDSGFYLCAWSLEPRGLAGVFYEQYFGPGTRLTVT.

This chain joins TRBV15 and TRBJ2-7; weak D call: TRBD2 (6 bases). Germline-derived CDR1 and CDR2 are LNHNV and YYDKDF (reference sequence). The CDR3 contains 15 residues. V was cut by 2 bases and J by 9 bases, with 20 bases left in between. The CDR3 region is CATSRLEEGHMGQYF. CDR3 nucleotides: TGTGCCACCAGCAGACTAGAGGAGGGCCATATGGGGCAGTACTTC.